This entry lists 11 T cell receptor beta chains sequenced from one sample in a study of T cell repertoires in cytomegalovirus infection. MiXCR was run by TCRdb on the reads, yielding one entry per CDR3 protein. The profile shows 450,000 to 600,000 distinct CDR3 sequences, 10% to 12% of them singletons. The sequenced sample was PBMCs. Receptors originate from a human donor in good health (CMV status not recorded). Some clones in this sample may be carry-over from other donors' samples.

To note about this clonotype: A read error is possible here, since a much larger clone lies one base away. The chain recombines TRBV5-1 with TRBJ2-2; the match to TRBD2 covers 8 bases. Per the germline V gene, CDR1 is SGHRS and CDR2 is YFSETQ. CDR3 length: 17 residues. V lost 2 bases to trimming and J lost 7 bases; unmatched junction nucleotides: 13. CDR3 sequence (DNA): TGCGCCAGCAGCTTCCGGCCAGCGGGGGATACCATCGGGGAGCTGTTTTTT. It yields the protein CASSFRPAGDTIGELFF.

This clonotype was counted many times. The chain recombines TRBV24-1 with TRBJ2-1, with 11 bases that match TRBD2. The J segment lost 9 bases and the V segment lost 1 base, leaving 7 bases of the junction unmatched. This CDR3 spans 16 amino acids. Per germline, CDR1 KGHDR and CDR2 SFDVKD. The CDR3 bases are TGTGCCACCAGTGATTTCCTGACTAGCGGGATAGGTGAGCAGTTCTTC. It is translated as CATSDFLTSGIGEQFF.

This clonotype was observed many times. The genes are TRBV6-5 and TRBJ1-1; D might be TRBD1 (6 bases). In germline, CDR1 is MNHEY, CDR2 SVGAGI. The CDR3 runs to 17 residues. V was clipped by 2 bases and J by 2 bases, with 18 bases between them. In DNA form, the CDR3 reads TGTGCCAGCAGTTACGCCTGGGTATGGGGGGGCAACACTGAAGCTTTCTTT. It codes for CASSYAWVWGGNTEAFF.

This chain uses TRBV27 with TRBJ2-1; 9 bases match TRBD2. The ends lost 3 bases at V and 7 bases at J; junction bases unmatched: 13. Germline values: CDR1 MNHEY, CDR2 SMNVEV (reference sequence). The length of the CDR3 is 17 residues. The CDR3 loop is CASSFPPGREGRNEQFF. CDR3 nucleotide sequence: TGTGCCAGCAGTTTCCCCCCAGGGCGGGAGGGCCGAAATGAGCAGTTCTTC.

This clonotype was seen more than once but under ten times. The CDR3 coding sequence is TGTGCCAGCAGTTTAAGCCCGGGGCCGTACTATGGCTACACCTTC. It codes for CASSLSPGPYYGYTF. The chain links TRBV27 to TRBJ1-2, with D maybe TRBD1 (5 bases). V lost 2 bases and J lost 3, with 13 bases in between. This CDR3 has 15 amino acids. Germline values: CDR1 MNHEY, CDR2 SMNVEV (reference sequence).

This clonotype was seen only a few times. The chain links TRBV7-9 to TRBJ2-2; no definite D call. The CDR3 covers 13 residues. Germline CDR1 reads SEHNR; CDR2 reads FQNEAQ (reference sequence). Trimming pared 6 bases from V and 3 bases from J, leaving 8 bases between. CDR3 region: CASSPFDTGELFF. In DNA, the CDR3 is TGTGCCAGCAGTCCTTTTGACACCGGGGAGCTGTTTTTT.

The V call is TRBV5-1, the J call TRBJ2-1; the match to TRBD2 covers 7 bases. The CDR3 length is 13 residues. V was pared by 3 bases and J by 5 bases, with 2 bases of the junction left unmatched. Germline V gene data show CDR1 as SGHRS and CDR2 as YFSETQ. CDR3 DNA sequence: TGCGCCAGCAGCTCTAGCGGCAACAATGAGCAGTTCTTC. This translates into CASSSSGNNEQFF. The entire variable domain, with the rest obtained from reference TRBV5-1 and TRBJ2-1, is as follows: KAGVTQTPRYLIKTRGQQVTLSCSPISGHRSVSWYQQTPGQGLQFLFEYFSETQRNKGNFPGRFSGRQFSNSRSEMNVSTLELGDSALYLCASSSSGNNEQFFGPGTRLTVL.

This clonotype was observed many times. This may stem from a read error, because a much larger clone lies one nucleotide away. The chain links TRBV7-3 to TRBJ1-2; D is uncertain. V lost 0 bases to trimming and J lost 1 base, with 3 bases between them. CDR3 length: 13 amino acids. The germline gives CDR1 SGHTA, CDR2 FQGTGA. The CDR3 protein is CASSLTDNYGYTF. The DNA of the CDR3 is TGTGCCAGCAGCTTAACAGATAACTATGGCTACACCTTC.

This clonotype was counted at least ten times. CDR3 protein: CASRPGGGGSSYEQYF. For the CDR3, the DNA is TGTGCCAGCAGGCCGGGCGGGGGAGGGTCCTCCTACGAGCAGTACTTC. This rearrangement joins TRBV6-9 to TRBJ2-7; 7 bases align to TRBD2. V dropped 6 bases and J dropped 0; count of bases not matched to a gene: 11. The length of the CDR3 is 16 residues. In germline, CDR1 is MNHGY, CDR2 SVAAGI.

V and J are TRBV19 and TRBJ2-3; D call uncertain. V was clipped by 7 bases and J by 1 base, with 12 bases between them. CDR1 is LNHDA, CDR2 SQIVND, per germline (reference sequence). The CDR3 is 14 residues long. The DNA for the CDR3 is TGTGCCAGTAAAGCAGGCGGTGGCACAGATACGCAGTATTTT. Residues: CASKAGGGTDTQYF.

This chain uses TRBV5-5 with TRBJ2-3; 10 bases agree with TRBD2. This CDR3 spans 16 amino acids. V gave up 0 bases and J gave up 6 bases; unmatched junction bases: 7. Germline lookup yields CDR1 SGHKS and CDR2 YYEKEE (reference sequence). The CDR3: CASSLAPGLALDTQYF. The CDR3 DNA reads as TGTGCCAGCAGCTTGGCCCCGGGACTAGCGTTGGATACGCAGTATTTT.